These 3 T cell receptor beta chains were all obtained from the same sample, sequenced in a study of OX40 agonist ivuxolimab in advanced cancers. Clones were read by immunoSEQ multiplex PCR, and TCRdb kept only the in-frame ones, dropping some. The data show around 34,000 clones, about 86% seen once. Here the sequenced sample was CD4+ or CD8+ T cells sorted from blood, taken in a trial of the OX40 agonist ivuxolimab. The receptors shown here come from an adult with an advanced solid tumor such as melanoma, head and neck, liver or kidney cancer.

The sample holds one count of this clone. The V gene is TRBV5-1, the J gene TRBJ1-3; D is ambiguous. CDR3 length equals 15 residues. CDR1 is SGHRS and CDR2 is YFSETQ in the germline V gene. V gave up 6 bases and J gave up 0 bases, with 13 bases separating them. CDR3 region: CASTETPDSGNTIYF. The CDR3 DNA follows: TGCGCCAGCACCGAGACTCCTGACTCTGGAAACACCATATATTTT.

The rearrangement links TRBV28 to TRBJ2-7; TRBD2 matches at 7 bases. Germline-derived CDR1 and CDR2 are MDHEN and SYDVKM. Trimming removed 9 bases from V and 3 bases from J; junction bases left unmatched: 11. The CDR3 loop spans 14 amino acids. Written as DNA, the CDR3 is TGTGCCAGTTCTGGGGGGGAGGGAAACTACGAGCAGTACTTC. This codes for CASSGGEGNYEQYF. Filled out from reference TRBV28 and TRBJ2-7, the complete variable domain reads DVKVTQSSRYLVKRTGEKVFLECVQDMDHENMFWYRQDPGLGLRLIYFSYDVKMKEKGDIPEGYSVSREKKERFSLILESASTNQTSMYLCASSGGEGNYEQYFGPGTRLTVT.

The J gene is TRBJ2-5, the V gene TRBV4-1; D not certain. Trimming cost V 0 bases and J 5 bases, with 4 bases left between them. Germline assignment: CDR1 MGHRA and CDR2 YSYEKL. CDR3 length: 12 residues. CDR3 coding DNA: TGCGCCAGCAGCCAAGATCGGGAGACCCAGTACTTC. Translating gives CASSQDRETQYF.